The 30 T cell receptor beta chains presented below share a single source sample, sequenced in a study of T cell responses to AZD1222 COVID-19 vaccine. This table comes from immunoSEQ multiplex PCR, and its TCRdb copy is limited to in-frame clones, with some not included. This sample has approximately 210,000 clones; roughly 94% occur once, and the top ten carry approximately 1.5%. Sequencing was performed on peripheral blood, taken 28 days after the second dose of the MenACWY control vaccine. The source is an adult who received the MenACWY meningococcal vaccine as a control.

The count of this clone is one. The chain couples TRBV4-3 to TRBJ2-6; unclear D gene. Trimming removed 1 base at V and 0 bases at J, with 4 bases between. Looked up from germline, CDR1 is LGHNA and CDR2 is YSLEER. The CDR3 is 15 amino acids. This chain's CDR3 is CASSQAGSGANVLTF. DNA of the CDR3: TGCGCCAGCAGCCAAGCCGGCTCTGGGGCCAACGTCCTGACTTTC.

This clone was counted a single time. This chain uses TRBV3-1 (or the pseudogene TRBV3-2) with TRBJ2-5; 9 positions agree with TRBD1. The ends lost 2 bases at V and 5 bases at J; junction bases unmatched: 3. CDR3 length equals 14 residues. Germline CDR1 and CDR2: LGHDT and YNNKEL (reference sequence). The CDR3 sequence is CASSQTGGRETQYF. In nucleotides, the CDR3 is TGTGCCAGCAGCCAAACAGGGGGCCGGGAGACCCAGTACTTC.

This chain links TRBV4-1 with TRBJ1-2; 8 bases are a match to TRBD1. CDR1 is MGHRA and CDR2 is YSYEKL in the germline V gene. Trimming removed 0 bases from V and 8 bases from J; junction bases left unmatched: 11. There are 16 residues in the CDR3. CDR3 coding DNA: TGCGCCAGCAGCCAAGATAGCCCTTTACAGGGGGTCGGCTACACCTTC. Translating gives CASSQDSPLQGVGYTF.

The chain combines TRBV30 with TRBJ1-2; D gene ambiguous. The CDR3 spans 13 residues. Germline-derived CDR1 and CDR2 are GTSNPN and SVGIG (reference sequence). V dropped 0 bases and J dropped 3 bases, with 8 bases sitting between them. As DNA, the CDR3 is TGTGCCTGGAGTGTAGTGGCTTACTATGGCTACACCTTC. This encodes CAWSVVAYYGYTF.

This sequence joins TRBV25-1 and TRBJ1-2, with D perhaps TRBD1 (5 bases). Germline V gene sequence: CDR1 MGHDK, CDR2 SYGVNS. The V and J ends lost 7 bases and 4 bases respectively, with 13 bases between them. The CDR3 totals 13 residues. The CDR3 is CASTADGGYGYTF. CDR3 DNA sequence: TGTGCCAGCACCGCGGACGGGGGCTATGGCTACACCTTC.

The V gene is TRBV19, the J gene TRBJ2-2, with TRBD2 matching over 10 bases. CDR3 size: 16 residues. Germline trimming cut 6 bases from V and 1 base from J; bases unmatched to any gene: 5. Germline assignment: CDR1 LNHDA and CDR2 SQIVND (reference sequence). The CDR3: CASRHRTSGNTGELFF. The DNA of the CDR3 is TGTGCCAGTAGACACAGGACTAGCGGGAACACCGGGGAGCTGTTTTTT. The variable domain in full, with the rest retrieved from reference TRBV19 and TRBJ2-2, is DGGITQSPKYLFRKEGQNVTLSCEQNLNHDAMYWYRQDPGQGLRLIYYSQIVNDFQKGDIAEGYSVSREKKESFPLTVTSAQKNPTAFYLCASRHRTSGNTGELFFGEGSRLTVL.

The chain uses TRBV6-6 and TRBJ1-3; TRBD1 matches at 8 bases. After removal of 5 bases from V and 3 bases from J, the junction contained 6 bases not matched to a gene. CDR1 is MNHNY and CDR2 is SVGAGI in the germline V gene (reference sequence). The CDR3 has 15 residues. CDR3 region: CASSGDRGLGNTIYF. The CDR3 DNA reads TGTGCCAGCAGTGGAGACAGGGGCCTTGGAAACACCATATATTTT.

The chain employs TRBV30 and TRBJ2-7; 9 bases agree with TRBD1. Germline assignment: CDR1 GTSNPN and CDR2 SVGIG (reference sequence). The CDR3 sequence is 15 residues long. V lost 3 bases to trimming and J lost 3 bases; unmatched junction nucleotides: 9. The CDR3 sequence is CAWSAAGTGIYEQYF. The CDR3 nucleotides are TGTGCCTGGAGCGCAGCCGGGACAGGGATCTACGAGCAGTACTTC.

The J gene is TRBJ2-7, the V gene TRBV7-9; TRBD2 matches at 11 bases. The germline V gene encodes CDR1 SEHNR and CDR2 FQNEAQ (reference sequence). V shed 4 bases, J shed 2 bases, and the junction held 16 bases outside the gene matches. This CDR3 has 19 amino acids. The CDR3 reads CASSSTTPGTSGSAYEQYF. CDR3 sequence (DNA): TGTGCCAGCAGCTCAACAACCCCCGGGACTAGCGGCTCAGCCTACGAGCAGTACTTC.

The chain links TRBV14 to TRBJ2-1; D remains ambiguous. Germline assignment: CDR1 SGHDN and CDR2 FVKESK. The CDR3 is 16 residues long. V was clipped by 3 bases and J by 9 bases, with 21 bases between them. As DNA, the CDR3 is TGTGCCAGCAGCCACCCTCGCACTACGGATCATGTTGAGCAGTTCTTC. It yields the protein CASSHPRTTDHVEQFF.

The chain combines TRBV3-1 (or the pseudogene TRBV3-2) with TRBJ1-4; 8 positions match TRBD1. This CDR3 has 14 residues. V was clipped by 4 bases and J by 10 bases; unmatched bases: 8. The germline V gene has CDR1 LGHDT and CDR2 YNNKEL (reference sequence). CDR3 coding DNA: TGTGCCAGCAGCCCCGGACAGGGAGGGGGAAAACTGTTTTTT. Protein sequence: CASSPGQGGGKLFF.

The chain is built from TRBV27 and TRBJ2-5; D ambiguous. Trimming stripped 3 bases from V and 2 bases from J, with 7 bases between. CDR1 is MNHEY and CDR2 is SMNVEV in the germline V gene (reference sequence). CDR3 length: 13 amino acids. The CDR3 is CASSFQAQETQYF. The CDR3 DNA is TGTGCCAGCAGTTTCCAGGCACAAGAGACCCAGTACTTC.

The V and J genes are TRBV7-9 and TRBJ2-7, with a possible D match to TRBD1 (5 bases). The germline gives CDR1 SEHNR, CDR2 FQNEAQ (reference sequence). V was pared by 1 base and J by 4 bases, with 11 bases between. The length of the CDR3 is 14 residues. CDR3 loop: CASSLVGREYEQYF. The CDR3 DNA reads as TGTGCCAGCAGCTTAGTGGGCAGGGAATACGAGCAGTACTTC.

The CDR3 region is CATSRVSGSEQYF. The CDR3 DNA follows: TGTGCCACCAGCAGAGTGTCGGGAAGCGAGCAGTACTTC. V gene TRBV15 combines with J gene TRBJ2-7, with D possibly matching TRBD2 (5 bases). Deletions cut 1 base from V and 6 bases from J, with 10 bases between. Germline-derived CDR1 and CDR2 are LNHNV and YYDKDF (reference sequence). CDR3 length: 13 residues.

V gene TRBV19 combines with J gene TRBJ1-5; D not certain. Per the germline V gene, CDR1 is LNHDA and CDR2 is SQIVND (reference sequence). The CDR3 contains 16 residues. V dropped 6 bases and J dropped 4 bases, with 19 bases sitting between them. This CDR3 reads CASSPRARKLNQPQHF. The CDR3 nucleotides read TGTGCCAGTAGCCCTCGGGCGCGAAAACTTAATCAGCCCCAGCATTTT.

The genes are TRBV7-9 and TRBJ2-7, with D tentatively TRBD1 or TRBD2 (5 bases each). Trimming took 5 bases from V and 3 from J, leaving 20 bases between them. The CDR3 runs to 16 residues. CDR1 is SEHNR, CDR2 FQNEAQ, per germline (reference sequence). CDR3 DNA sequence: TGTGCCAGCAGCCTAACGGGGCTAGCTGCGAACTACGAGCAGTACTTC. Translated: CASSLTGLAANYEQYF.

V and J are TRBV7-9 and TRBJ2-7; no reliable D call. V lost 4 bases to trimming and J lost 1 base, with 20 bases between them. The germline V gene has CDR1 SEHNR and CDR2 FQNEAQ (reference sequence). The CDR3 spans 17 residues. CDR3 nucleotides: TGTGCCAGCAGCTCTAATTCCGTCGGGTTTACTTCCTACGAGCAGTACTTC. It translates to CASSSNSVGFTSYEQYF.

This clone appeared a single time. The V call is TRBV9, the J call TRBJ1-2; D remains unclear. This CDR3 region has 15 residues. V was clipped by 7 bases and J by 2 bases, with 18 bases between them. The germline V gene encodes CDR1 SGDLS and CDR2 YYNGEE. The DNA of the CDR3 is TGTGCCAGCTCTGAGAGTAAGGACCGCAACTATGGCTACACCTTC. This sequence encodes CASSESKDRNYGYTF.

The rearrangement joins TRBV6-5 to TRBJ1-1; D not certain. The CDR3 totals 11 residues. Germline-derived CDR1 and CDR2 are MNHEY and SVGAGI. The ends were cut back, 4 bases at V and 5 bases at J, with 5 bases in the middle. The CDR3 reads CASSSRTEAFF. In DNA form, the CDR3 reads TGTGCCAGCAGTTCCAGGACTGAAGCTTTCTTT.

The CDR3 bases are TGTGCCACCAGCAGATCCGGGGGGCGAGCAGACACTGAAGCTTTCTTT. This codes for CATSRSGGRADTEAFF. The chain is built from TRBV15 and TRBJ1-1; a weak D match, TRBD1 (6 bases). This CDR3 region has 16 residues. From germline, CDR1 is LNHNV and CDR2 YYDKDF (reference sequence). V was clipped by 2 bases and J by 3 bases, with 16 bases between them.

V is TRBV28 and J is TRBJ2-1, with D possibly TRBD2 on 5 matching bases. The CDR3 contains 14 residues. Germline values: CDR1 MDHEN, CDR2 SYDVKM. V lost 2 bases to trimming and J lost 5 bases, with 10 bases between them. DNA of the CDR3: TGTGCCAGCAGTTTAATTGGACTCAACAATGAGCAGTTCTTC. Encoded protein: CASSLIGLNNEQFF.

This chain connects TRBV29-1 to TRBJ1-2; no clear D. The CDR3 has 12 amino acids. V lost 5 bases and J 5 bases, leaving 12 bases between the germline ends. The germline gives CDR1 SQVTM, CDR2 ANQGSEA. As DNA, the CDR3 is TGCAGCGTTCTCCGTGCGGAATATGGCTACACCTTC. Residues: CSVLRAEYGYTF.

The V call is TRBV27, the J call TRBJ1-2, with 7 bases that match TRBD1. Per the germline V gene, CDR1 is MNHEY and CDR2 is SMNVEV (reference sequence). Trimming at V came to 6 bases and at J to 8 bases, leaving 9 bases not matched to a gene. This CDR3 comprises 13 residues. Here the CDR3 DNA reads TGTGCCAGCAGCCCGACAGGGCGTCGAGGCTACACCTTC. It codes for CASSPTGRRGYTF.

DNA for the CDR3: TGTGCCAGCAGTTCTCGGGACCTCTTAGGCTACACCTTC. It yields the protein CASSSRDLLGYTF. V gene TRBV6-5 combines with J gene TRBJ1-2; TRBD1 might be the D (5 bases). Germline V gene sequence: CDR1 MNHEY, CDR2 SVGAGI. This CDR3 is 13 amino acids long. V was trimmed by 4 bases and J by 8 bases, leaving 14 bases between them.

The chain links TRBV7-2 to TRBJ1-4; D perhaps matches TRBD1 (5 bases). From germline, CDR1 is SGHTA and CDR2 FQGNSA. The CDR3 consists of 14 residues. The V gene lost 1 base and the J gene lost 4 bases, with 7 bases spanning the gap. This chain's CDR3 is CASSLGGNNEKLFF. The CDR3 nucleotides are TGTGCCAGCAGCTTAGGGGGGAATAATGAAAAACTGTTTTTT. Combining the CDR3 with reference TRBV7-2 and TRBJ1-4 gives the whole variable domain GAGVSQSPSNKVTEKGKDVELRCDPISGHTALYWYRQSLGQGLEFLIYFQGNSAPDKSGLPSDRFSAERTGGSVSTLTIQRTQQEDSAVYLCASSLGGNNEKLFFGSGTQLSVL.

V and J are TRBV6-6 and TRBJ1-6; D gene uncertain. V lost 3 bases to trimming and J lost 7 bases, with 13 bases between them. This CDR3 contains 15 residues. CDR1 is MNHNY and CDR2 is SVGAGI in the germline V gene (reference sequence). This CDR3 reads CASSYIDGPNSPLHF. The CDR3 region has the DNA TGTGCCAGCAGTTATATCGACGGACCCAATTCACCCCTCCACTTT.

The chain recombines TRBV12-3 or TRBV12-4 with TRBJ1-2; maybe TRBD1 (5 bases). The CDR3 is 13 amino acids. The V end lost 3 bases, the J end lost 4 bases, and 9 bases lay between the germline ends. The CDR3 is CASSLDGGYGYTF. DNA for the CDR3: TGTGCCAGCAGTTTGGATGGGGGCTATGGCTACACCTTC.

The CDR3 bases are TGTGCCAGCAGCCACCTAGCGGGAGGCGGCGAGCAGTACTTC. Amino acids: CASSHLAGGGEQYF. This rearrangement joins TRBV6-5 to TRBJ2-7, with 11 bases matching TRBD2. Germline CDR1 reads MNHEY; CDR2 reads SVGAGI. V dropped 6 bases and J dropped 6; count of bases not matched to a gene: 7. This CDR3 has 14 residues.

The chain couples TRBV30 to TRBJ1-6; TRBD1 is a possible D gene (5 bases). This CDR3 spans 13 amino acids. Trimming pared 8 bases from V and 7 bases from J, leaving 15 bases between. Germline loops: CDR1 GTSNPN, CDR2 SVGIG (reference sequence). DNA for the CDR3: TGTGCCCTACAAGGGGAGGAAAATTCACCCCTCCACTTT. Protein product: CALQGEENSPLHF.

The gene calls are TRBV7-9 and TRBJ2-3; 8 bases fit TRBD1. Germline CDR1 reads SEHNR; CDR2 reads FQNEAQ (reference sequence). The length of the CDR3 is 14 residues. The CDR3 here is CATTGVGYTDTQYF. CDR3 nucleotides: TGTGCTACGACAGGGGTCGGGTACACAGATACGCAGTATTTT.